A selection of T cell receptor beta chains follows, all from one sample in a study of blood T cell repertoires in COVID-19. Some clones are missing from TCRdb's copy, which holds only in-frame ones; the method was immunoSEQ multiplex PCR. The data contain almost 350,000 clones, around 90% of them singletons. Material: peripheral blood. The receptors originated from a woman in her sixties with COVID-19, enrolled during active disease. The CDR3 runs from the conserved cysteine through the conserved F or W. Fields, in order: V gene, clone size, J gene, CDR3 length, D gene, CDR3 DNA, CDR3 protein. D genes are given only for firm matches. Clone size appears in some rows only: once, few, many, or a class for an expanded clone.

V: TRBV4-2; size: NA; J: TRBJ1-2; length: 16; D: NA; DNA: TGTGCCAGCAGCCAAGATCGGGGGACGGGTAACTATGGCTACACCTTC; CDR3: CASSQDRGTGNYGYTF
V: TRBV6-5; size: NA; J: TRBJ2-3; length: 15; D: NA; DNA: TGTGCCAGCACCCGTGAGGGACTGAACACAGATACGCAGTATTTT; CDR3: CASTREGLNTDTQYF
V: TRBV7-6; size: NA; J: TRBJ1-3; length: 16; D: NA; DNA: TGTGCCAGCAGCGTACGGACGGAGGGTCAGGGAAACACCATATATTTT; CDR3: CASSVRTEGQGNTIYF
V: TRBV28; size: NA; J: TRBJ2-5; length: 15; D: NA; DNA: TGTGCCAGCAGTTCGGAGGGACGCTACCAAGAGACCCAGTACTTC; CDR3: CASSSEGRYQETQYF
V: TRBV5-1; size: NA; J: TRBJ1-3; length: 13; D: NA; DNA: TGCGCCAGCAGCTCCGGGTCTCGAAACACCATATATTTT; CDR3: CASSSGSRNTIYF
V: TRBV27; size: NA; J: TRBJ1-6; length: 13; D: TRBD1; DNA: TGTGCCAGCAGGGGGACAGCGAAGGCACCCCTCCACTTT; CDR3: CASRGTAKAPLHF
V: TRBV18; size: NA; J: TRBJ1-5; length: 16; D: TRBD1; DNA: TGTGCCAGCTCACCTAGACAGGGGGGTAAGGATCAGCCCCAGCATTTT; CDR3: CASSPRQGGKDQPQHF
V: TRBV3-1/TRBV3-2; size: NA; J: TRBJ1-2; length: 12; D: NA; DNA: TGTGCCAGCAGCACACAGGGTTTGAGCTACACCTTC; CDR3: CASSTQGLSYTF
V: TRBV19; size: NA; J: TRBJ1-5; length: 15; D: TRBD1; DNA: TGTGCCAGTAGTATAGGACAGGGGACGACTCAGCCCCAGCATTTT; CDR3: CASSIGQGTTQPQHF
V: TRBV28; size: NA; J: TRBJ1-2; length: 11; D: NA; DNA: TGTGCCAGCACCACCGGACAAATCTACACCTTC; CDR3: CASTTGQIYTF
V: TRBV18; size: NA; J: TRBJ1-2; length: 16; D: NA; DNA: TGTGCCAGCTCGCCACTGGACAGCACTTCTAACTATGGCTACACCTTC; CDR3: CASSPLDSTSNYGYTF
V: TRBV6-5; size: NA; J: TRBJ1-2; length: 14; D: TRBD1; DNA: TGTGCCAGCAGACGACAGGGAACTAACTATGGCTACACCTTC; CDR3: CASRRQGTNYGYTF
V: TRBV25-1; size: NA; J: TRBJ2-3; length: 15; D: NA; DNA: TGTGCCAGCAGTGAACTAGGGGGTGGGACAGATACGCAGTATTTT; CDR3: CASSELGGGTDTQYF
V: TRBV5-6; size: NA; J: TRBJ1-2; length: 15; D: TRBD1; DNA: TGTGCCAGCAGCTTGGTTCACGGGACAGGATATGGCTACACCTTC; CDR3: CASSLVHGTGYGYTF
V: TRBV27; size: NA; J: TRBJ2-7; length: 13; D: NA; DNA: TGTGCCAGCAGTTTAGGGGGCCTATACGAGCAGTACTTC; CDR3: CASSLGGLYEQYF
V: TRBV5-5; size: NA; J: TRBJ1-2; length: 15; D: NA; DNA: TGTGCCAGCAGCGGAGGGGCAGCACGGGGCCGTGGCTACACCTTC; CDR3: CASSGGAARGRGYTF
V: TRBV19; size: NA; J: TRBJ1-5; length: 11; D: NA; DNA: TGTGCCAGTAGTATGAAGGGGGCCCAGCATTTT; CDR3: CASSMKGAQHF
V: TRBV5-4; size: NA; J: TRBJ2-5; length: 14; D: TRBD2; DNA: TGTGCCAGCAGCTCTACTAGCGGGGTCGAGACCCAGTACTTC; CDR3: CASSSTSGVETQYF
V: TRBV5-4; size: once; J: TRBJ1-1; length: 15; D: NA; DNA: TGTGCCAGCAGCAACCAACGACCGGGGAACACTGAAGCTTTCTTT; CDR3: CASSNQRPGNTEAFF
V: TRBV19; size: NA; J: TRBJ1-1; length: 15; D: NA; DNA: TGTGCCAGTAGTATGGTTTTTGAGGTTCGCACTGAAGCTTTCTTT; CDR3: CASSMVFEVRTEAFF
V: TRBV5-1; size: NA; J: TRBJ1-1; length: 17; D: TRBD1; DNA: TGCGCCAGCAGCCCGCGATATGGGACAGGGGTTAACACTGAAGCTTTCTTT; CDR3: CASSPRYGTGVNTEAFF
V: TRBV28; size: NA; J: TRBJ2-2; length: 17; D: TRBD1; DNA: TGTGCCAGCAGTTTGACGGACAGGACCGCGAACACCGGGGAGCTGTTTTTT; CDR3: CASSLTDRTANTGELFF
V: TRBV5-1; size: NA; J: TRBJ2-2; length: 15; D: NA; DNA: TGCGCCAGCAGCTTGGCCGGGGTACACACCGGGGAGCTGTTTTTT; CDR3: CASSLAGVHTGELFF
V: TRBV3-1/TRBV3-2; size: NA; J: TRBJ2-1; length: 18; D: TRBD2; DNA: TGTGCCAGCAGCCGGGACCTGGGCGGGGGGGCCGTACGGAATGAGCAGTTCTTC; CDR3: CASSRDLGGGAVRNEQFF
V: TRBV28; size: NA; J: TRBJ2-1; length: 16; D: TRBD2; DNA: TGTGCCAGCAGCCCACTCCCGGGGGGGCCCCACAATGAGCAGTTCTTC; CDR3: CASSPLPGGPHNEQFF
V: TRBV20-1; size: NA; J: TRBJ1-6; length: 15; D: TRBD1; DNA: TGCAGTGCTAGTGTCGGGACAGGACGAATTCACCCCCTCCACTTT; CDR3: CSASVGTGRIHPLHF
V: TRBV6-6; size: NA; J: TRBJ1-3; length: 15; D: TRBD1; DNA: TGTGCCAGCAGCCTACAGGGGATCTCTGGAAACACCATATATTTT; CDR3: CASSLQGISGNTIYF
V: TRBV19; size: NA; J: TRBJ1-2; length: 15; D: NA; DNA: TGTGCCAGTAGTGGTGGACATCGAGGTCTCTATGGCTACACCTTC; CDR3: CASSGGHRGLYGYTF
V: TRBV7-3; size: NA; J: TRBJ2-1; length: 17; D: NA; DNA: TGTGCCAGCAGCTTAGAGGGTTCAGGAGCGGCTTACAATGAGCAGTTCTTC; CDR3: CASSLEGSGAAYNEQFF
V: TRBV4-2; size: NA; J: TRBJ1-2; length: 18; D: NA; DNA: TGTGCCAGCAGCCAAGAAGGGGGAGAGGGGCTTGGTAACTATGGCTACACCTTC; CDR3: CASSQEGGEGLGNYGYTF
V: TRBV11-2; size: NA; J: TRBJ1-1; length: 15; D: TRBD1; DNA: TGTGCCAGCAGCTTAGTGCCCCCAGGGGGGACTGAAGCTTTCTTT; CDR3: CASSLVPPGGTEAFF
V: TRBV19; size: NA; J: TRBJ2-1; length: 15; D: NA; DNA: TGTGCCAGTAGTATCGTCCCAGGCCTCTCCAATGAGCAGTTCTTC; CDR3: CASSIVPGLSNEQFF
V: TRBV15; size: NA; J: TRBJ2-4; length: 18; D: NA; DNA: TGTGCCACCAGCAGAGATCTAAGGGGGTCGCTAGCCAAAAACATTCAGTACTTC; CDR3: CATSRDLRGSLAKNIQYF
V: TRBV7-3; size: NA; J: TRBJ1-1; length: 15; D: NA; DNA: TGTGCCAGCAGCTTAATGGGCAGCTTGAACACTGAAGCTTTCTTT; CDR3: CASSLMGSLNTEAFF
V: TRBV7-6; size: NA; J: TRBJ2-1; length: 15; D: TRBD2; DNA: TGTGCCAGCAGCTTGGGGGCCGGGGGGGACAATGAGCAGTTCTTC; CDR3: CASSLGAGGDNEQFF
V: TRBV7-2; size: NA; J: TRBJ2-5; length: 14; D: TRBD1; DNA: TGTGCCAGCAGCTCCACAGGGGGCGAAGAGACCCAGTACTTC; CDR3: CASSSTGGEETQYF
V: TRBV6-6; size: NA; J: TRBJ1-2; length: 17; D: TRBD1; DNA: TGTGCCAGCAGTCACCTACCGGGACAGGGGGCGAACTATGGCTACACCTTC; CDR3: CASSHLPGQGANYGYTF
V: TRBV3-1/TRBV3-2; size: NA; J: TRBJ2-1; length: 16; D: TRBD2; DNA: TGTGCCAGCAGCCGAGGGCTAGCGGGGGGCGGGAATGAGCAGTTCTTC; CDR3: CASSRGLAGGGNEQFF
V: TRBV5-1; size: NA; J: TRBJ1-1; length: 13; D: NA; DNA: TGCGCCAGCAGCTTGGACAGGGCCACTGAAGCTTTCTTT; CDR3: CASSLDRATEAFF
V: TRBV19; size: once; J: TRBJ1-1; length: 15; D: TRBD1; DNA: TGTGCCAGTAGTTTCAACAGGGGGCATGGCACTGAAGCTTTCTTT; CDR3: CASSFNRGHGTEAFF
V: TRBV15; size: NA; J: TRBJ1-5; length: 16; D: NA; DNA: TGTGCCACCAGCAGCGGGGGGGGGTTTAGCAATCAGCCCCAGCATTTT; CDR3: CATSSGGGFSNQPQHF
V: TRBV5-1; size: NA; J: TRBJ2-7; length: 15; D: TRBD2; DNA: TGCGCCAGCAGCTTCGGGGGGGCAAGTTCCTACGAGCAGTACTTC; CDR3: CASSFGGASSYEQYF
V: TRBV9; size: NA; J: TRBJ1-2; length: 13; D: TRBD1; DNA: TGTGCCAGCAGCGGCCGGGACAGGTACGGCTACACCTTC; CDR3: CASSGRDRYGYTF
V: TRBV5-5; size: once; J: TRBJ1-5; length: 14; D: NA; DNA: TGTGCCAGCAGCTATGAGACAAGCAATCAGCCCCAGCATTTT; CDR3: CASSYETSNQPQHF
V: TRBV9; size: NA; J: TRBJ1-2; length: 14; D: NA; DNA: TGTGCCAGCAGCCCCCGGGACAATCACTATGGCTACACCTTC; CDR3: CASSPRDNHYGYTF
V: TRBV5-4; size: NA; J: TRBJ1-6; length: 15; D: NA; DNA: TGTGCCAGCAGCTTGTGGGGCAGGGAAGGCTCACCCCTCCACTTT; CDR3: CASSLWGREGSPLHF
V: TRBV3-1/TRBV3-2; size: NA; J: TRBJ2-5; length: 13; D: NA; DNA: TGTGCCAGCAGCCAAAACGGGGAGGAGACCCAGTACTTC; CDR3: CASSQNGEETQYF
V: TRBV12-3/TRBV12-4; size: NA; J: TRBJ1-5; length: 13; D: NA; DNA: TGTGCCAGCAGCCGTACAGGGATTCAGCCCCAGCATTTT; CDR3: CASSRTGIQPQHF
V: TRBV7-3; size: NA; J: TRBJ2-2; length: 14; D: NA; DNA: TGTGCCAGCAGCTTAGACTTCCTCACCGGGGAGCTGTTTTTT; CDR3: CASSLDFLTGELFF
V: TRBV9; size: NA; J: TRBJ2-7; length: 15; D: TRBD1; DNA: TGTGCCAGCAGCGTAGCAGGGGGCTTAACTCACGAGCAGTACTTC; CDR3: CASSVAGGLTHEQYF
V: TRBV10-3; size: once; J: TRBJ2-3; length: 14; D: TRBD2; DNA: TGTGCCATCAGCGGGACTAGCGGGACAGATACGCAGTATTTT; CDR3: CAISGTSGTDTQYF
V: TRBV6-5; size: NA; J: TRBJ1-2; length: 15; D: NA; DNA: TGTGCCAGCATCAAGAACACGCAAGCTAACTATGGCTACACCTTC; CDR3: CASIKNTQANYGYTF
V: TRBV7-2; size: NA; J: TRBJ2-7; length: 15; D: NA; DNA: TGTGCCAGCAGCTTAAGGTTCCCAGGATCCTACGAGCAGTACTTC; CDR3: CASSLRFPGSYEQYF
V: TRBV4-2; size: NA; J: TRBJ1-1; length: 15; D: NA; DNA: TGTGCCAGCAGCCAAGATGGAGAAGGGAACACTGAAGCTTTCTTT; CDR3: CASSQDGEGNTEAFF
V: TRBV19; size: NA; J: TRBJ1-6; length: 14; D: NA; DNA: TGTGCCAGTGGTACACAGGTTTACAATTCACCCCTCCACTTT; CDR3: CASGTQVYNSPLHF